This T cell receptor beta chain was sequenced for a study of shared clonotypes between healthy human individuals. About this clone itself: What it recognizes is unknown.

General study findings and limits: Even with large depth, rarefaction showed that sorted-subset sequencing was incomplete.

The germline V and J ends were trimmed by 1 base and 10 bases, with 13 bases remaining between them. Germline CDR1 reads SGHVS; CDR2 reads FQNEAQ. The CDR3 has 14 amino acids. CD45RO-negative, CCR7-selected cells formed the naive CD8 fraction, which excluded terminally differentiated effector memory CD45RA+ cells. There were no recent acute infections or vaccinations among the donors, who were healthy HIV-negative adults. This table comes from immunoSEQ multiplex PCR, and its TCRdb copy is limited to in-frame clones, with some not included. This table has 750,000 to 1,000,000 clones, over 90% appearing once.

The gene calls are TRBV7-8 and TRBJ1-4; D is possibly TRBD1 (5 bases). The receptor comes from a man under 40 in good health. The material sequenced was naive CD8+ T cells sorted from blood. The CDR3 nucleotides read TGTGCCAGCAGCTTAGAGATGTGGCAGGGAAAACTGTTTTTT. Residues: CASSLEMWQGKLFF.